Listed here are 2 T cell receptor beta chains from one sample, sequenced in a study of blood T cell repertoires in COVID-19. The table came from immunoSEQ multiplex PCR; TCRdb's copy has only in-frame clones and leaves some out. In the table there are 80,000 to 95,000 clones, approximately 77% of which are singletons. Sequenced: peripheral blood. The source is a woman at least 80 years old with acute or convalescent COVID-19.

This clone was seen a single time. The rearrangement joins TRBV7-2 to TRBJ1-2; D ambiguous. The CDR3 has 13 amino acids. Germline assignment: CDR1 SGHTA and CDR2 FQGNSA. V dropped 5 bases and J dropped 3 bases, with 10 bases sitting between them. CDR3 in amino acids: CASSPEFYYGYTF. In DNA, the CDR3 is TGTGCCAGCAGCCCGGAGTTTTACTATGGCTACACCTTC.

V is TRBV5-1 and J is TRBJ2-3; the match to TRBD2 covers 10 bases. This CDR3 spans 16 amino acids. V lost 2 bases and J lost 5; bases outside the gene matches: 8. Germline loops: CDR1 SGHRS, CDR2 YFSETQ. The CDR3 spells CASSFYSGGKVDTQYF. CDR3 DNA sequence: TGCGCCAGCAGCTTCTATAGCGGGGGGAAAGTAGATACGCAGTATTTT.